Listed here are 18 T cell receptor beta chains from one sample, sequenced in a study of human T cells and chemical hapten exposure. The time point denotes: pre-sensitization, week 0. Treatment denoted: therapeutic diphenylcyclopropenone sensitization with weekly scalp DPC. TCRdb analysed the RACE reads with MiXCR anew, one entry per CDR3 protein. The sample has 200,000 to 300,000 distinct CDR3 sequences; approximately 8.6% are singletons. Here the sequenced sample was whole blood, taken in connection with sensitization to the hapten diphenylcyclopropenone (DPC). All receptors derive from a woman aged 40-49 years with alopecia areata. Some clones in this sample may be carry-over from other donors' samples.

On this clonotype itself: Compared with germline, one end of the junction differs, possibly owing to a read error. This chain links TRBV4-2 with TRBJ1-1; the D is unclear. Germline V lookup: CDR1 LGHNA, CDR2 YNFKEQ. The CDR3 totals 16 residues. The CDR3 nucleotides are TGTGCCAGCAGCCAAGATTCGGGCCAGCTGAACACTGATGCTTTCTTT. Amino acids: CASSQDSGQLNTDAFF.

The rearrangement uses TRBV5-1 and TRBJ2-7, with 8 bases identical to TRBD1. The CDR3 totals 15 residues. With V trimmed by 4 bases and J by 6 bases, 12 bases remained unmatched. Germline CDR1 and CDR2: SGHRS and YFSETQ. The CDR3 here is CASSPRTGNKGEQYF. The DNA for the CDR3 is TGCGCCAGCAGCCCACGGACAGGGAACAAAGGCGAGCAGTACTTC.

The rearrangement joins TRBV12-3 or TRBV12-4 to TRBJ2-1; 8 positions match TRBD1. V lost 6 bases to trimming and J lost 7 bases; unmatched junction nucleotides: 14. The CDR3 length is 16 residues. CDR3 DNA sequence: TGTGCCAGCAGGTCCGGACAGGGCGCAGGGAGGAATGAGCAGTTCTTC. Its translation: CASRSGQGAGRNEQFF.

This clonotype was detected only a few times. The chain combines TRBV11-2 with TRBJ2-1; possible D gene TRBD2, 5 bases. The V end lost 3 bases, the J end lost 4 bases, and 13 bases lay between the germline ends. Germline V lookup: CDR1 SGHAT, CDR2 FQNNGV. CDR3 length: 15 residues. The CDR3 nucleotides read TGTGCCAGCAGCTTCATGAGCAGAGGGTACAATGAGCAGTTCTTC. It specifies CASSFMSRGYNEQFF.

This clonotype has a handful of counts. The chain joins TRBV6-1 to TRBJ2-2; D uncertain. Germline CDR1 MNHNS, CDR2 SASEGT. V was cut by 2 bases and J by 5 bases, with 9 bases left in between. The CDR3 covers 14 residues. CDR3 DNA: TGTGCCAGCAGTGAATGGCTCAGAACCGGGGAGCTGTTTTTT. It encodes CASSEWLRTGELFF.

The V call is TRBV4-1, the J call TRBJ2-2, with 8 bases fitting TRBD2. Germline V gene data show CDR1 as MGHRA and CDR2 as YSYEKL. Trimming at V came to 4 bases and at J to 7 bases, leaving 17 bases not matched to a gene. The CDR3 sequence is 18 residues long. CDR3 sequence: CASSPGGYLLRRGGELFF. CDR3 in DNA: TGCGCCAGCAGCCCGGGAGGGTATTTATTAAGAAGAGGCGGGGAGCTGTTTTTT.

The table lists this clonotype with a few counts. The chain couples TRBV6-6 to TRBJ2-7; D is perhaps TRBD1 (7 bases). Germline CDR1 is MNHNY and CDR2 is SVGAGI (reference sequence). This CDR3 has 11 amino acids. V was pared by 10 bases and J by 3 bases, with 10 bases between. The chain's CDR3 is CAIQGGYEQYF. The CDR3, as DNA: TGTGCCATCCAGGGGGGCTACGAGCAGTACTTC.

The table lists this clonotype with a few counts. The rearrangement joins TRBV7-2 to TRBJ2-1; 12 nucleotides align to TRBD2. Per germline, CDR1 SGHTA and CDR2 FQGNSA. This CDR3 region has 16 residues. The junction had 7 bases not matched to a gene; V was cut back by 4 bases and J by 6 bases. The DNA of the CDR3 is TGTGCCAGCAGCTCCCCCCCGGGACTAGCGGGCAATGAGCAGTTCTTC. Protein sequence: CASSSPPGLAGNEQFF.

This clonotype has a count of ten or more. The chain couples TRBV5-6 to TRBJ2-1; D tentatively reads TRBD1 or TRBD2 (5 bases each). This CDR3 has 13 amino acids. The V and J ends lost 5 bases and 8 bases respectively, with 14 bases between them. Germline V gene lookup returns CDR1 SGHDT and CDR2 YYEEEE. CDR3 sequence reads: CASSQGVSDEQFF. CDR3 nucleotides: TGTGCCAGCAGTCAAGGGGTTAGCGATGAGCAGTTCTTC.

The chain has TRBV6-6 and TRBJ2-1, with 7 bases identical to TRBD2. J gave up 4 bases and V 6 bases, and 6 bases lay outside the gene matches. Germline V gives CDR1 MNHNY, CDR2 SVGAGI (reference sequence). This CDR3 is 14 amino acids long. The CDR3 DNA reads TGTGCCAGCAGACTACCGGGACTATACAATGAGCAGTTCTTC. Translation gives CASRLPGLYNEQFF.

This sequence joins TRBV12-3 or TRBV12-4 and TRBJ2-2, with TRBD2 identical over 13 bases. The CDR3 totals 15 residues. J lost 5 bases, V lost 6 bases, and 3 bases had no gene match. CDR3 protein: CASSSGLAGTGELFF. CDR3 in DNA: TGTGCCAGCAGCTCGGGACTAGCGGGAACCGGGGAGCTGTTTTTT.

The rearrangement joins TRBV11-2 to TRBJ2-1; possibly TRBD1 for D (5 bases). This CDR3 has 16 residues. Germline loops: CDR1 SGHAT, CDR2 FQNNGV. Trimming left V 1 base short and J 4 bases short, with 14 bases between. Here the CDR3 DNA reads TGTGCCAGCAGCTTAGTGGCCTTCCAGGGATACAATGAGCAGTTCTTC. As protein: CASSLVAFQGYNEQFF.

The table lists this clonotype with a few counts. This chain joins TRBV10-3 and TRBJ2-1, with 8 bases identical to TRBD2. V shed 3 bases, J shed 6 bases, and the junction held 7 bases outside the gene matches. The germline V gene has CDR1 ENHRY and CDR2 SYGVKD. CDR3 length: 15 amino acids. The CDR3 nucleotides are TGTGCCATCAGTGATGAGAGCGGGAGCCCCAATGAGCAGTTCTTC. Translating it yields CAISDESGSPNEQFF.

This clonotype appeared many times. The rearrangement joins TRBV28 to TRBJ2-7; TRBD1 aligns across 7 bases. The length of the CDR3 is 15 residues. The ends lost 5 bases at V and 0 bases at J; junction bases unmatched: 7. Germline V CDR1 and CDR2: MDHEN, SYDVKM. The CDR3 loop is CASSQGGASSYEQYF. Here the CDR3 DNA reads TGTGCCAGCAGTCAAGGGGGCGCGAGCTCCTACGAGCAGTACTTC. Supplemented by reference TRBV28 and TRBJ2-7, the full variable domain reads DVKVTQSSRYLVKRTGEKVFLECVQDMDHENMFWYRQDPGLGLRLIYFSYDVKMKEKGDIPEGYSVSREKKERFSLILESASTNQTSMYLCASSQGGASSYEQYFGPGTRLTVT.

V usage is TRBV20-1 and J usage is TRBJ2-5; TRBD2 matches 8 bases. This CDR3 is built from 14 residues. V shed 5 bases, J shed 1 base, and the junction held 6 bases outside the gene matches. Per germline, CDR1 DFQATT and CDR2 SNEGSKA (reference sequence). The CDR3 sequence is CSAEAGLAQETQYF. DNA of the CDR3: TGCAGTGCTGAGGCTGGACTAGCCCAAGAGACCCAGTACTTC.

This clonotype has more than one count but fewer than ten. The chain links TRBV6-2 or TRBV6-3 to TRBJ2-3, with 11 nucleotides matching TRBD2. V shed 2 bases and J 6 bases; nucleotides not matched to a gene: 4. Germline values: CDR1 MNHEY, CDR2 SVGEGT. The CDR3 extends over 15 amino acids. The CDR3 DNA is TGTGCCAGCAGTTACGGACTAGCGGGTCAGGATACGCAGTATTTT. Its protein is CASSYGLAGQDTQYF.

In regard to this clonotype: Its ends do not fully match the called genes, so a read error is possible. The chain combines TRBV27 with TRBJ1-4; 9 nucleotides agree with TRBD1. Germline CDR1 reads MNHEY; CDR2 reads SMNVEV (reference sequence). This CDR3 has 13 amino acids. CDR3 loop: CASSLRPGTGIGF. DNA for the CDR3: TGTGCCAGCAGTTTACGACCCGGGACAGGGATAGGTTTT.

V gene TRBV6-1 combines with J gene TRBJ2-1, with D possibly being TRBD2 (6 bases). The CDR3 totals 11 residues. V lost 1 base and J lost 15, with 10 bases in between. Germline values: CDR1 MNHNS, CDR2 SASEGT. The CDR3 loop is CASSEGPRGFF. CDR3 bases: TGTGCCAGCAGTGAAGGACCGCGGGGGTTCTTC.